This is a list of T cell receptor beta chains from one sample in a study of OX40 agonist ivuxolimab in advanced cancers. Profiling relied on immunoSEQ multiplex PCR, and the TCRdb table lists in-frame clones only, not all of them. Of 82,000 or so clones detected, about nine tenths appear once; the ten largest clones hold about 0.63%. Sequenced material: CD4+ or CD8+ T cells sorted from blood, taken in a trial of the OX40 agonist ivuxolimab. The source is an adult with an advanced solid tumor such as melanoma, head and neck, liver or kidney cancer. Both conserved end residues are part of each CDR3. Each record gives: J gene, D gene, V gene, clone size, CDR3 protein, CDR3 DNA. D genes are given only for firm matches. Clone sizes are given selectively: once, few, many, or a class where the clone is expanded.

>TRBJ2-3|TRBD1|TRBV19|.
CASSRNTGGELTDTQYF
TGTGCCAGTAGTCGAAATACAGGGGGCGAACTCACAGATACGCAGTATTTT
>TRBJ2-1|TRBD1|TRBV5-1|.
CASSFLWGDRGVDEQFF
TGCGCCAGCAGCTTCCTGTGGGGGGACAGGGGCGTCGATGAGCAGTTCTTC
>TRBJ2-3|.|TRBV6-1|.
CASTQWATGADTQYF
TGTGCCAGCACCCAATGGGCCACGGGCGCAGATACGCAGTATTTT
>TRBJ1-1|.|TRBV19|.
CASSRESREGAFF
TGTGCCAGTAGTAGGGAAAGCAGGGAGGGGGCTTTCTTT
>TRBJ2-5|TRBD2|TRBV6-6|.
CASSYLGGQETQYF
TGTGCCAGCAGTTACCTCGGGGGGCAAGAGACCCAGTACTTC
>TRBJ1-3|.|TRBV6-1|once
CASSEAQGGDTIYF
TGTGCCAGCAGTGAAGCGCAGGGAGGAGACACCATATATTTT
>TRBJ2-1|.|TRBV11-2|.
CASSSRERRGNEQFF
TGTGCCAGCAGCAGCCGGGAGCGGAGGGGGAATGAGCAGTTCTTC
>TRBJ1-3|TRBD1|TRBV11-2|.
CASRPQGATGNTIYF
TGTGCCAGCAGACCACAGGGGGCGACTGGAAACACCATATATTTT
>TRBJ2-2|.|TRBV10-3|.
CAISGGLVPTGELFF
TGTGCCATCAGTGGGGGGCTGGTGCCCACCGGGGAGCTGTTTTTT
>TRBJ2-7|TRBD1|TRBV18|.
CASSQGQGHEQYF
TGTGCCAGCTCACAGGGACAGGGCCACGAGCAGTACTTC
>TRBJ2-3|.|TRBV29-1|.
CSVEWRPHTDTQYF
TGCAGCGTTGAATGGAGACCTCACACAGATACGCAGTATTTT
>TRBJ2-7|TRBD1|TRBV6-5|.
CASTGGPYEQYF
TGTGCCAGCACAGGGGGCCCCTACGAGCAGTACTTC
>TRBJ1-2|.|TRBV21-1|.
CASSAGSIYGYTF
TGTGCCAGCTCCGCCGGGTCCATCTATGGCTACACCTTC
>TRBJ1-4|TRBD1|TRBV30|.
CAWSAMGTGWEKLFF
TGTGCCTGGAGCGCTATGGGGACAGGCTGGGAAAAACTGTTTTTT